These T cell receptor beta chains were read from a single sample in a study of regulatory T cells in long-lasting Graves disease. TCRdb called the multiplex PCR reads again in MiXCR, with one record for every CDR3 protein. The table includes 400,000 or so distinct CDR3 sequences, 23% detected once. Material: peripheral blood mononuclear cells (PBMCs), obtained when the disease was refractory, from a patient treated with antithyroid drugs. These receptors were obtained from a female donor with Graves disease. Both conserved end residues are trimmed from each CDR3. Each record gives: V gene, J gene, CDR3 protein.

V gene: TRBV7-2; J gene: TRBJ1-1; CDR3 protein: ASSLTSVNTEAF
V gene: TRBV20-1; J gene: TRBJ2-5; CDR3 protein: SAPTTGGETQY
V gene: TRBV18; J gene: TRBJ2-2; CDR3 protein: ASSPPDTGELF
V gene: TRBV3-1; J gene: TRBJ2-5; CDR3 protein: ASSPRAMRPRETQY
V gene: TRBV7-2; J gene: TRBJ1-2; CDR3 protein: ASRSTGSNYGYT
V gene: TRBV29-1; J gene: TRBJ1-1; CDR3 protein: SVRTGTANTEAF
V gene: TRBV6-1; J gene: TRBJ1-2; CDR3 protein: ASTNYGTGAPWEGYT
V gene: TRBV5-1; J gene: TRBJ1-1; CDR3 protein: ASSPSRLGSGEAF
V gene: TRBV2; J gene: TRBJ2-7; CDR3 protein: ASSERNYEQY
V gene: TRBV30; J gene: TRBJ1-5; CDR3 protein: AWSVGDRVNQPQH
V gene: TRBV20-1; J gene: TRBJ2-5; CDR3 protein: SAGTSGARGAQY
V gene: TRBV6-2/TRBV6-3; J gene: TRBJ1-5; CDR3 protein: ASSYSRSQPQH
V gene: TRBV12-3/TRBV12-4; J gene: TRBJ2-7; CDR3 protein: ASSLGQEKYYEQY